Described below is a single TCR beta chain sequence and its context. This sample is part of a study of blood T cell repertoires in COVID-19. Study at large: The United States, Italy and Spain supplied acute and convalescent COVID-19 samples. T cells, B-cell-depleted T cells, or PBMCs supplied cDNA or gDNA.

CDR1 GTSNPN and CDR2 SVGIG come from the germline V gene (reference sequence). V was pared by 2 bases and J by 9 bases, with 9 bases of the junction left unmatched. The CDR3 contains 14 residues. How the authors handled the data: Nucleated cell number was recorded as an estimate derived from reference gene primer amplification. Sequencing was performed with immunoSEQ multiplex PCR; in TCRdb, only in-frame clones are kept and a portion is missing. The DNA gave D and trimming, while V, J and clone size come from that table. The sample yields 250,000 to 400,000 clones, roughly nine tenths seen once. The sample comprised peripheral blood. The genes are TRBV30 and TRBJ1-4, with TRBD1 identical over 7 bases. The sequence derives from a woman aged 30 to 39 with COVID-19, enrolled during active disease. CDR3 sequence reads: CAWSYDRDFQKLFF. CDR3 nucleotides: TGTGCCTGGAGTTACGACAGGGATTTCCAAAAACTGTTTTTT.